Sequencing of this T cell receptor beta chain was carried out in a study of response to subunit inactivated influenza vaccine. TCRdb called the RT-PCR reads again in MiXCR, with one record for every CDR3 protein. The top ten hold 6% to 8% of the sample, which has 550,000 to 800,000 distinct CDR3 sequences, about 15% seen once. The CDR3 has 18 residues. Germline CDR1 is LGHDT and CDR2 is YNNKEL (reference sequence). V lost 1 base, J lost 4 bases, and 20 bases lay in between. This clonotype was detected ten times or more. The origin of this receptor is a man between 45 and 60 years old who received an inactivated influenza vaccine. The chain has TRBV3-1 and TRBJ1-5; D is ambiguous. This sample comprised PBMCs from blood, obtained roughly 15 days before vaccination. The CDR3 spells CASSQGTDPSPHNQPQHF. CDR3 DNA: TGTGCCAGCAGCCAAGGGACGGACCCCTCCCCCCATAATCAGCCCCAGCATTTT.